The clone carrying this TCR beta chain was counted a few times. Its antigen is unidentified. A universal primer site came from template switching; cDNA carried unique molecular identifiers. TCRdb processed the 5' RACE reads anew with MiXCR; each CDR3 protein has one entry. The top ten clones hold 1.9% of a sample with some 200,000 distinct CDR3 sequences, around 6.8% of them seen once. This entry belongs to a study of identical twins. The study, taken as a whole, reports: The study found weaker excess twin sharing in beta out-of-frame sequences. Monozygotic twin pairs showed more out-of-frame TCR alpha sharing than models estimated.

The V end was cut by 4 bases, the J end by 4 bases, with 20 bases between. Germline-derived CDR1 and CDR2 are SGHRS and YFSETQ. CDR3 length equals 16 residues. These same records also appear under a second study, on yellow fever vaccine responses in identical twins. That source reports: On the reported evidence, twins' vaccine T cell responses seemed partly convergent and partly personalized.

The sample was memory (CD45RO+) T cells sorted from blood. The origin of this receptor is a woman younger than 30 in good health. V and J are TRBV5-1 and TRBJ1-1; D gene unclear. The CDR3 here is CASSALQQTTFTEAFF. The CDR3 DNA is TGCGCCAGCAGCGCCCTCCAACAGACAACCTTCACTGAAGCTTTCTTT.